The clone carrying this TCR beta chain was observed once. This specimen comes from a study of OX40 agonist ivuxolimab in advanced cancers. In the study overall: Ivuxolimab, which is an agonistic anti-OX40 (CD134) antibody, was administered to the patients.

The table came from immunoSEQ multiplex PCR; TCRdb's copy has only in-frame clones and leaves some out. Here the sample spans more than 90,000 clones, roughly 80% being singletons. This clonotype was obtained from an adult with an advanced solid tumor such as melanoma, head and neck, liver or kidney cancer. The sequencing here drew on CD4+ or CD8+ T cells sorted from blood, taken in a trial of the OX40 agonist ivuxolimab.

CDR3 sequence (DNA): TGTGCCAGCTCACCCCTCGACTTACTCAGCTCCTACAATGAGCAGTTCTTC. It encodes CASSPLDLLSSYNEQFF. The V call is TRBV18, the J call TRBJ2-1; D not resolved. CDR3 length equals 17 residues. V dropped 3 bases and J dropped 0 bases, with 15 bases sitting between them. CDR1 is KGHSH and CDR2 is LQKENI in the germline V gene. The variable domain in full, completed from reference TRBV18 and TRBJ2-1, reads NAGVMQNPRHLVRRRGQEARLRCSPMKGHSHVYWYRQLPEEGLKFMVYLQKENIIDESGMPKERFSAEFPKEGPSILRIQQVVRGDSAAYFCASSPLDLLSSYNEQFFGPGTRLTVL.